This T cell receptor (beta chain) was captured in a study of blood T cells in healthy people across ages. Every sample had a minimum of 6 million PBMCs isolated. Study-wide results and caveats: Higher naive T cell percentage went strongly together with higher TCR beta diversity.

Primed by a sample-barcoded 5' primer and a J-beta primer mix, a second PCR proceeded for about 7 to 11 cycles. In TCRdb, the 5' RACE reads were re-called with MiXCR into one record per CDR3 protein. The table shows approximately 670,000 distinct CDR3 sequences, with around 38% occurring only once. The ends were cut back, 6 bases at V and 7 bases at J, with 13 bases in the middle. The CDR3 has 12 residues. This clonotype appeared a few times. Its specificity is not known. This sequence joins TRBV12-3 or TRBV12-4 and TRBJ2-7; D is uncertain. The sequenced sample was blood. The sequence was collected from a man older than 75 in good health. The CDR3 sequence is CASSPVGGEQYF. The CDR3 DNA is TGTGCCAGCAGCCCAGTAGGCGGTGAGCAGTACTTC.